A single T cell receptor beta chain is shown here with its context. The antigen is not known. The sample is drawn from a study of blood T cells in healthy people across ages. Study-wide context: About one barcoded beta molecule per two T cells was the capture yield of template switching. Study-wide results and caveats: Versus aged donors, long-lived donors had higher diversity and more naive CD4+ cells.

In germline, CDR1 is SGHTA, CDR2 FQGNSA. With 3 bases removed from V and 7 bases from J, the gap between germline ends came to 13 bases. The length of the CDR3 is 13 residues. PCR was performed a second time for 7 to 11 cycles using a sample-barcoded 5' primer and a J-beta primer mix. Each of the samples gave a minimum of 2.5 million paired-end reads that contained CDR3. TCRdb reprocessed the 5' RACE reads with MiXCR, giving one entry per CDR3 protein. Of approximately 830,000 distinct CDR3 sequences in the sample, less than 80% were seen once. The TCR comes from a young man in good health. The chain couples TRBV7-2 to TRBJ2-7; D is uncertain. The sample was blood. CDR3: CASSLSETGEQYF. CDR3 DNA sequence: TGTGCCAGCAGCTTGAGCGAGACGGGTGAGCAGTACTTC. The whole variable domain, filled in from reference TRBV7-2 and TRBJ2-7, reads GAGVSQSPSNKVTEKGKDVELRCDPISGHTALYWYRQSLGQGLEFLIYFQGNSAPDKSGLPSDRFSAERTGGSVSTLTIQRTQQEDSAVYLCASSLSETGEQYFGPGTRLTVT.